One T cell receptor (beta chain) is described in this entry. The data stem from a study of cytomegalovirus exposure and HLA in healthy donors. Germline assignment: CDR1 SEHNR and CDR2 FQNEAQ (reference sequence). The CDR3 consists of 15 residues. Trimming took 4 bases from V and 4 from J; bases not matched to a gene: 7. The PCR contained 60 Vbeta and 13 Jbeta primers. Here immunoSEQ multiplex PCR was the method, and the copy in TCRdb shows in-frame clones only, minus some. The sample contains more than 80,000 clones, roughly 76% of which appear only once. This chain uses TRBV7-9 with TRBJ1-2, with 9 bases fitting TRBD1. Sequenced sample: PBMCs. This TCR was recovered from a human donor in good health. CDR3 DNA: TGTGCCAGCAGCTCCGCGGACAGGGGAACCTATGGCTACACCTTC. This gives the protein CASSSADRGTYGYTF.